One sample yielded the 13 T cell receptor beta chains listed below, sequenced in a study of OX40 agonist ivuxolimab in advanced cancers. The assay was immunoSEQ multiplex PCR, and TCRdb's table has in-frame clones only and misses some. The sample holds 50,000 to 60,000 clones, roughly nine tenths seen once. The material was CD4+ or CD8+ T cells sorted from blood, obtained in a trial of the OX40 agonist ivuxolimab. These receptors all come from an adult with an advanced solid tumor such as melanoma, head and neck, liver or kidney cancer.

The chain carries TRBV14 and TRBJ1-6; 8 bases fit TRBD1. This CDR3 spans 16 amino acids. Per the germline V gene, CDR1 is SGHDN and CDR2 is FVKESK. Trimming at V came to 2 bases and at J to 6 bases, leaving 6 bases not matched to a gene. CDR3 DNA sequence: TGTGCCAGCAGCCAAACCAGGGGGCCTGGTAATTCACCCCTCCACTTT. Amino acids: CASSQTRGPGNSPLHF.

This chain connects TRBV28 to TRBJ1-2; D not resolved. The germline gives CDR1 MDHEN, CDR2 SYDVKM. This CDR3 contains 11 residues. V lost 5 bases and J lost 4, with 5 bases in between. This chain's CDR3 is CASSGTYGYTF. The DNA for the CDR3 is TGTGCCAGCAGTGGTACCTATGGCTACACCTTC.

This chain uses TRBV7-2 with TRBJ1-1; D gene unclear. The V end lost 5 bases, the J end lost 1 base, and 11 bases lay between the germline ends. Germline V gene lookup returns CDR1 SGHTA and CDR2 FQGNSA. The length of the CDR3 is 14 residues. CDR3 amino acids: CASSRALSNTEAFF. As DNA, the CDR3 is TGTGCCAGCAGCCGGGCCCTCTCGAACACTGAAGCTTTCTTT.

The J gene is TRBJ1-2, the V gene TRBV28, with D unclear. This CDR3 is built from 14 residues. Germline-derived CDR1 and CDR2 are MDHEN and SYDVKM. DNA of the CDR3: TGTGGGTTCGTACAGCGTGGTAGAAACTATGGCTACACCTTC. Translation gives CGFVQRGRNYGYTF.

The chain links TRBV6-1 to TRBJ1-1; D remains ambiguous. V was trimmed by 7 bases and J by 6 bases, leaving 12 bases between them. This CDR3 has 12 residues. The germline gives CDR1 MNHNS, CDR2 SASEGT. The CDR3 coding sequence is TGTGCCAGCACCCCTGGGGTAGCTGAAGCTTTCTTT. Protein product: CASTPGVAEAFF.

V is TRBV27 and J is TRBJ2-6, with D unclear. Trimming cost V 6 bases and J 1 base, with 7 bases left between them. CDR3 length: 14 residues. The V gene's germline CDR1 is MNHEY and CDR2 SMNVEV (reference sequence). For the CDR3, the DNA is TGTGCCAGCAGATCCGATTCTGGGGCCAACGTCCTGACTTTC. Amino acids: CASRSDSGANVLTF.

The rearrangement joins TRBV11-2 to TRBJ1-2; D is unclear. V lost 5 bases and J 0 bases, leaving 7 bases between the germline ends. The CDR3 length is 13 residues. Germline values: CDR1 SGHAT, CDR2 FQNNGV. The CDR3 DNA sequence: TGTGCCAGCAGCCCCGCCTCTAACTATGGCTACACCTTC. As protein: CASSPASNYGYTF.

The V gene is TRBV5-1, the J gene TRBJ1-4, with a possible D match to TRBD1 (5 bases). Germline V gives CDR1 SGHRS, CDR2 YFSETQ. V was shortened by 3 bases and J by 8 bases, with 14 bases between the two germline ends. CDR3 size: 14 residues. The CDR3 is CASSSGLEGEKLFF. In nucleotides, the CDR3 is TGCGCCAGCAGCTCGGGACTCGAAGGGGAAAAACTGTTTTTT. Using reference TRBV5-1 and TRBJ1-4 for the parts outside the CDR3, the full variable domain is KAGVTQTPRYLIKTRGQQVTLSCSPISGHRSVSWYQQTPGQGLQFLFEYFSETQRNKGNFPGRFSGRQFSNSRSEMNVSTLELGDSALYLCASSSGLEGEKLFFGSGTQLSVL.

This clone showed up just once. This chain joins TRBV7-3 and TRBJ1-5; 7 nucleotides line up with TRBD1. J lost 6 bases, V lost 4 bases, and 12 bases had no gene match. The CDR3 has 16 residues. Germline CDR1 reads SGHTA; CDR2 reads FQGTGA. DNA of the CDR3: TGTGCCAGCAGCTCTTCAGGGGGAACGGTGGGTCAGCCCCAGCATTTT. It codes for CASSSSGGTVGQPQHF. Full variable domain (missing parts from reference TRBV7-3 and TRBJ1-5): GAGVSQTPSNKVTEKGKYVELRCDPISGHTALYWYRQSLGQGPEFLIYFQGTGAADDSGLPNDRFFAVRPEGSVSTLKIQRTERGDSAVYLCASSSSGGTVGQPQHFGDGTRLSIL.

CDR3 in amino acids: CASSIVGQGTGELFF. The CDR3 DNA reads TGTGCCAGCAGTATAGTCGGACAGGGCACCGGGGAGCTGTTTTTT. This rearrangement joins TRBV27 to TRBJ2-2; TRBD1 agrees at 8 bases. J gave up 4 bases and V 5 bases, and 6 bases lay outside the gene matches. Germline CDR1 and CDR2: MNHEY and SMNVEV (reference sequence). The CDR3 loop spans 15 amino acids.

This clone was observed a single time. V usage is TRBV6-5 and J usage is TRBJ1-6; 7 bases match TRBD1. This CDR3 comprises 15 residues. After removal of 6 bases from V and 2 bases from J, the junction contained 4 bases not matched to a gene. Germline V CDR1 and CDR2: MNHEY, SVGAGI. The CDR3 sequence is CASRAGGTYNSPLHF. CDR3 nucleotide sequence: TGTGCCAGCAGGGCAGGGGGGACCTATAATTCACCCCTCCACTTT.

This rearrangement joins TRBV6-5 to TRBJ2-7; 12 nucleotides line up with TRBD2. This CDR3 is built from 14 residues. CDR1 is MNHEY, CDR2 SVGAGI, per germline. Trimming took 6 bases from V and 7 from J; bases not matched to a gene: 7. CDR3 nucleotides: TGTGCCAGCAGAATCACTAGCGGGGGGCGTGAGCAGTACTTC. Its protein product is CASRITSGGREQYF.

The chain links TRBV5-1 to TRBJ1-6; 7 nucleotides line up with TRBD1. V was clipped by 0 bases and J by 7 bases; unmatched bases: 4. The CDR3 consists of 15 residues. The germline V gene encodes CDR1 SGHRS and CDR2 YFSETQ. The CDR3 DNA reads TGCGCCAGCAGCTTGGCCACAGGGGAGAATTCACCCCTCCACTTT. It is translated as CASSLATGENSPLHF.